This T cell receptor (beta chain) was found in a study of blood T cells in healthy people across ages. Then a second PCR, running roughly 7 to 11 cycles, was carried out with a sample-barcoded 5' primer and a J-beta primer mix. One entry per CDR3 protein results from TCRdb running MiXCR on the 5' RACE reads. Among roughly 800,000 distinct CDR3 sequences listed, 58% were seen once. This CDR3 comprises 15 residues. Per germline, CDR1 MNHEY and CDR2 SVGAGI. V was cut by 0 bases and J by 8 bases, with 16 bases left in between. Sequenced material: blood. The chain is built from TRBV6-5 and TRBJ1-2; weak D call: TRBD1 (6 bases). The clonotype originates from a man younger than 45 in good health. CDR3 sequence reads: CASSYSGDTGRGYTF. CDR3 coding DNA: TGTGCCAGCAGTTACTCAGGGGACACAGGTCGGGGCTACACCTTC.